The 13 T cell receptor beta chains below all came from one sample that was sequenced in a study of shared clonotypes between healthy human individuals. Assay: immunoSEQ multiplex PCR; the TCRdb copy retains only in-frame clones and omits some. The table lists a few million clones, over 85% of them singletons. Sequencing input: naive CD4+ T cells sorted from blood. Subset reported: CD45RA+ positively selected. The receptors here all came from a man aged 18-30 years in good health.

The genes are TRBV9 and TRBJ1-3, with D maybe TRBD1 (6 bases). Trimming left V 2 bases short and J 2 bases short, with 11 bases between. The germline V gene encodes CDR1 SGDLS and CDR2 YYNGEE. This CDR3 contains 15 residues. This CDR3 is CASSVLQGAGNTIYF. DNA of the CDR3: TGTGCCAGCAGCGTTTTACAGGGAGCTGGAAACACCATATATTTT.

The V call is TRBV11-2, the J call TRBJ2-3, with D unresolved. The CDR3 runs to 13 residues. Trimming shortened V by 0 bases and J by 14 bases, and 15 bases separated the two germline ends. Germline V gene data show CDR1 as SGHAT and CDR2 as FQNNGV. CDR3 sequence (DNA): TGTGCCAGCAGCTTAGACTTGAATAATTCCCCGTATTTT. It specifies CASSLDLNNSPYF.

The chain couples TRBV7-2 to TRBJ2-7; 9 nucleotides match TRBD1. Trimming at V came to 5 bases and at J to 5 bases, leaving 10 bases not matched to a gene. In germline, CDR1 is SGHTA, CDR2 FQGNSA. The CDR3 has 15 residues. The CDR3 spells CASSPQGTGPNEQYF. CDR3 in DNA: TGTGCCAGCAGCCCGCAAGGGACAGGGCCGAACGAGCAGTACTTC.

The gene calls are TRBV4-1 and TRBJ2-5; unclear D gene. The V gene lost 1 base and the J gene lost 1 base, with 4 bases spanning the gap. Germline assignment: CDR1 MGHRA and CDR2 YSYEKL. The CDR3 totals 13 residues. Here the CDR3 DNA reads TGCGCCAGCAGCCAAGCGATCCAAGAGACCCAGTACTTC. Translating gives CASSQAIQETQYF.

The DNA for the CDR3 is TGTGCCATCAGTGCAGGGCAGGTTGTCGGCTACACCTTC. Translated: CAISAGQVVGYTF. The chain uses TRBV10-3 and TRBJ1-2; tentatively, D is TRBD1 (5 bases). From germline, CDR1 is ENHRY and CDR2 SYGVKD. CDR3 size: 13 residues. Trimming pared 4 bases from V and 8 bases from J, leaving 14 bases between.

The chain uses TRBV7-2 and TRBJ2-7, with D perhaps TRBD1 (6 bases). V was cut by 8 bases and J by 3 bases, with 17 bases left in between. CDR1 and CDR2 from the germline V gene are SGHTA and FQGNSA. The CDR3 has 14 amino acids. The CDR3 reads CASRPTQGIYEQYF. The DNA of the CDR3 is TGTGCCAGCCGACCGACACAGGGTATCTACGAGCAGTACTTC.

V is TRBV7-2 and J is TRBJ2-3, with 15 nucleotides matching TRBD2. Germline V lookup: CDR1 SGHTA, CDR2 FQGNSA. The ends lost 4 bases at V and 1 base at J; junction bases unmatched: 6. This CDR3 comprises 18 residues. The CDR3 sequence is CASSSGLAGGLGTDTQYF. Written as DNA, the CDR3 is TGTGCCAGCAGCTCCGGACTAGCGGGGGGGCTGGGCACAGATACGCAGTATTTT.

The rearrangement joins TRBV25-1 to TRBJ2-7; 8 nucleotides align to TRBD1. The CDR3 totals 15 residues. Germline-derived CDR1 and CDR2 are MGHDK and SYGVNS. Unmatched junction bases numbered 11, after V lost 4 bases and J lost 6 bases. As DNA, the CDR3 is TGTGCCAGCAGTGCCGGGACAGGCCCCGGGGGCGAGCAGTACTTC. Translation gives CASSAGTGPGGEQYF.

In regard to this clone: Other nucleotide sequences from this sample produce the same CDR3. This sequence joins TRBV5-1 and TRBJ1-2; possibly TRBD1 for D (6 bases). V lost 4 bases, J lost 4 bases, and 11 bases lay in between. Germline V gene sequence: CDR1 SGHRS, CDR2 YFSETQ. The CDR3 consists of 13 residues. CDR3 in amino acids: CASSLGAAYGYTF. The CDR3 DNA sequence: TGCGCCAGCAGCCTGGGGGCGGCCTATGGCTACACCTTC.

The chain's CDR3 is CASSSPGQGADEQYF. CDR3 sequence (DNA): TGTGCCAGCAGTTCCCCGGGACAGGGGGCCGACGAGCAGTACTTC. The J gene is TRBJ2-7, the V gene TRBV28, with 12 bases that match TRBD1. Per germline, CDR1 MDHEN and CDR2 SYDVKM. The junction had 6 bases not matched to a gene; V was cut back by 4 bases and J by 5 bases. This CDR3 contains 15 residues.

The chain employs TRBV5-1 and TRBJ1-2, with D perhaps TRBD1 (6 bases). Germline V lookup: CDR1 SGHRS, CDR2 YFSETQ. Between the trimmed V and J ends, which lost 3 bases and 4 bases, there was a span of 10 bases. The CDR3 spans 13 residues. CDR3 bases: TGCGCCAGCAGCTGGGACACTGGCTATGGCTACACCTTC. Its protein product is CASSWDTGYGYTF.

The genes are TRBV19 and TRBJ1-5; possibly TRBD1 for D (6 bases). V was clipped by 8 bases and J by 2 bases, with 19 bases between them. The CDR3 sequence is 16 residues long. Germline V gene sequence: CDR1 LNHDA, CDR2 SQIVND (reference sequence). The CDR3 sequence: CASGVTGLVGNQPQHF. As DNA, the CDR3 is TGTGCCAGTGGGGTAACAGGGCTGGTTGGCAATCAGCCCCAGCATTTT. The complete variable domain, with remaining parts taken from reference TRBV19 and TRBJ1-5, reads DGGITQSPKYLFRKEGQNVTLSCEQNLNHDAMYWYRQDPGQGLRLIYYSQIVNDFQKGDIAEGYSVSREKKESFPLTVTSAQKNPTAFYLCASGVTGLVGNQPQHFGDGTRLSIL.

The chain has TRBV6-6 and TRBJ2-2, with 7 bases lining up with TRBD1. V lost 8 bases, J lost 0 bases, and 6 bases stayed unmatched. The CDR3 spans 15 residues. From germline, CDR1 is MNHNY and CDR2 SVGAGI (reference sequence). The CDR3 DNA is TGTGCCAGCGATCCGGGACAGACGAACACCGGGGAGCTGTTTTTT. Its translation is CASDPGQTNTGELFF.